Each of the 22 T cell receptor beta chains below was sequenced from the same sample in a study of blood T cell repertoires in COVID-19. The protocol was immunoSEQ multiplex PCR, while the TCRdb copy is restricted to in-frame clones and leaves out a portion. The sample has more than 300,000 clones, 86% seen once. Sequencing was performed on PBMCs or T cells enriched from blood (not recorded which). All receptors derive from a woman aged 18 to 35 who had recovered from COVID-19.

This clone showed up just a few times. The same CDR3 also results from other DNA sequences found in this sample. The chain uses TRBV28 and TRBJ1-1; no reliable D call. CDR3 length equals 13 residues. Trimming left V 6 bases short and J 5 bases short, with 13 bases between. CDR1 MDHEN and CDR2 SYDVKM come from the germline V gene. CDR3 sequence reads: CASRLTGGTEAFF. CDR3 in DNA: TGTGCCAGCAGGCTGACGGGAGGGACTGAAGCTTTCTTT.

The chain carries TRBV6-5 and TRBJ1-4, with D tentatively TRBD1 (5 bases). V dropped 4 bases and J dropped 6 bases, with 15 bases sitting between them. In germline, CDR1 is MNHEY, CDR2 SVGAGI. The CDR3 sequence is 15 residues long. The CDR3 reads CASSSSGREDEKLFF. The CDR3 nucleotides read TGTGCCAGCAGTTCTTCAGGCAGGGAGGATGAAAAACTGTTTTTT.

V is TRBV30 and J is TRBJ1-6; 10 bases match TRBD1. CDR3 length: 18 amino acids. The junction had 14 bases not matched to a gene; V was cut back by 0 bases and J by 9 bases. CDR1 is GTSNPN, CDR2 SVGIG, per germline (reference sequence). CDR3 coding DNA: TGTGCCTGGAGTGTTATATCGGGACAGGGGTTTTTCAGTTCACCCCTCCACTTT. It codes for CAWSVISGQGFFSSPLHF. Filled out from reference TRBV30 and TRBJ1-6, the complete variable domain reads SQTIHQWPATLVQPVGSPLSLECTVEGTSNPNLYWYRQAAGRGLQLLFYSVGIGQISSEVPQNLSASRPQDRQFILSSKKLLLSDSGFYLCAWSVISGQGFFSSPLHFGNGTRLTVT.

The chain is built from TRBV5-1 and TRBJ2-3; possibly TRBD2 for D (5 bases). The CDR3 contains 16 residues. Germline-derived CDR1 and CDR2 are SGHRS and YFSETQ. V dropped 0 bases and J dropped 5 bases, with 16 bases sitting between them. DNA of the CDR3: TGCGCCAGCAGCTTGGGAGTTTCGGCCGGGGAAGATACGCAGTATTTT. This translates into CASSLGVSAGEDTQYF.

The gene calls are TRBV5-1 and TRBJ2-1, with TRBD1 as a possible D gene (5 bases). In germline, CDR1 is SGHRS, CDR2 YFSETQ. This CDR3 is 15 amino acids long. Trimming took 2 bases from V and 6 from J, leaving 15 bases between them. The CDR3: CASSLGAPIVNEQFF. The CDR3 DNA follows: TGCGCCAGCAGCTTAGGGGCGCCTATTGTCAATGAGCAGTTCTTC.

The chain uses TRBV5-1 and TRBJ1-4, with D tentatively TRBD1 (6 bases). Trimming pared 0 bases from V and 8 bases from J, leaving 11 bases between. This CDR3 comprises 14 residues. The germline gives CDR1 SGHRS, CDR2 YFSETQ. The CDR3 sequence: CASSLGTAGEKLFF. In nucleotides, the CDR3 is TGCGCCAGCAGCTTGGGGACAGCGGGGGAAAAACTGTTTTTT.

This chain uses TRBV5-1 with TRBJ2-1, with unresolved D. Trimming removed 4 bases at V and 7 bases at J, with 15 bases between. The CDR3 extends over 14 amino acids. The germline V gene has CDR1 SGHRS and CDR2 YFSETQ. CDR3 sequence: CASSLRPNGNEQFF. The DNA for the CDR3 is TGCGCCAGCAGCCTGAGACCCAACGGGAATGAGCAGTTCTTC.

This CDR3 is CARSWEKMASGGAGEQFF. DNA for the CDR3: TGTGCCAGAAGCTGGGAGAAGATGGCTAGCGGGGGGGCCGGTGAGCAGTTCTTC. This chain joins TRBV5-3 and TRBJ2-1, with 12 bases lining up with TRBD2. TRBV5-3 is designated an ORF whose function remains uncertain. Trimming at V came to 3 bases and at J to 9 bases, leaving 16 bases not matched to a gene. The CDR3 is made up of 18 amino acids.

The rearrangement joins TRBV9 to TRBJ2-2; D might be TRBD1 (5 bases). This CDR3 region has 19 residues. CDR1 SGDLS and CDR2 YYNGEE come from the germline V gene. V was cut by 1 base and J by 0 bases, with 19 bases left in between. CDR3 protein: CASSVSPATDNANTGELFF. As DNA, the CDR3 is TGTGCCAGCAGCGTAAGTCCGGCGACAGACAACGCGAACACCGGGGAGCTGTTTTTT.

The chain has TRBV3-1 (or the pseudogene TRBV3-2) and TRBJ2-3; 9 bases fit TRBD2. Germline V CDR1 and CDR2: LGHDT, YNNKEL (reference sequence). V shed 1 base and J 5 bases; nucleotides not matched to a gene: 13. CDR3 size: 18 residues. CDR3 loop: CASSQGLAGDLFGDTQYF. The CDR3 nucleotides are TGTGCCAGCAGCCAAGGGTTAGCGGGGGATTTGTTCGGAGATACGCAGTATTTT.

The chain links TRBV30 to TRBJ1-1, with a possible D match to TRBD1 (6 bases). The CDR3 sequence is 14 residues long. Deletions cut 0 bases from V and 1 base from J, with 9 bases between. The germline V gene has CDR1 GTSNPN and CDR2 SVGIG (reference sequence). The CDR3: CAWSVSDRNTEAFF. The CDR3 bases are TGTGCCTGGAGTGTATCGGACAGGAACACTGAAGCTTTCTTT.

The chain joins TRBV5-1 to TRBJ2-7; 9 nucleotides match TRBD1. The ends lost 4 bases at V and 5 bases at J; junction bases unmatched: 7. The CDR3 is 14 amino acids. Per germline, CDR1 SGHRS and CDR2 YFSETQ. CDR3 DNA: TGCGCCAGCAGCGAAACAGGGGGCGTCAACGAGCAGTACTTC. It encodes CASSETGGVNEQYF.

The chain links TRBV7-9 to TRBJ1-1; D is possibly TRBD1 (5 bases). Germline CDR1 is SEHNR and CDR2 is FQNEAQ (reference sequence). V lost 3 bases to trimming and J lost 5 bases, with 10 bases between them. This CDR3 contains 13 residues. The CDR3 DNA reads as TGTGCCAGCAGCTTCATAGGGGTAACTGAAGCTTTCTTT. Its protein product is CASSFIGVTEAFF.

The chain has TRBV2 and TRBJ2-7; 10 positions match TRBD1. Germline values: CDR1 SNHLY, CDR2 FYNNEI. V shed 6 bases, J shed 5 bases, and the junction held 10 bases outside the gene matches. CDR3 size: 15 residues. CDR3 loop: CASRLLGDRGNEQYF. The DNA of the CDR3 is TGTGCCAGCAGGCTCCTAGGGGACAGGGGAAACGAGCAGTACTTC.

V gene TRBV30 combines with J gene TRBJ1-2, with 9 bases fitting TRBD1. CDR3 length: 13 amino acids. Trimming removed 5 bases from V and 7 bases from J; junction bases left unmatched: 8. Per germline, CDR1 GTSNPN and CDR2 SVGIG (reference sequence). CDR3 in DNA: TGTGCCTGGGTAACCGGGACAGGGCCTGGCTACACCTTC. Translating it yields CAWVTGTGPGYTF.

The CDR3 reads CASSLGTGNGELFF. The CDR3 nucleotides are TGTGCCAGCAGCTTGGGGACAGGAAACGGGGAGCTGTTTTTT. The chain combines TRBV5-6 with TRBJ2-2; the match to TRBD1 covers 7 bases. This CDR3 comprises 14 residues. Germline CDR1 reads SGHDT; CDR2 reads YYEEEE. Trimming at V came to 0 bases and at J to 7 bases, leaving 3 bases not matched to a gene.

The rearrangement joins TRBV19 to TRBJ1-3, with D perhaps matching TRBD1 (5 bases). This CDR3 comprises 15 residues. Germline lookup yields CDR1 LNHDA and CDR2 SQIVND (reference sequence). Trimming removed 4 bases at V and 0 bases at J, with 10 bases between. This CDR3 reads CASSTTVNSGNTIYF. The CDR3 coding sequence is TGTGCCAGTAGTACGACAGTGAACTCTGGAAACACCATATATTTT. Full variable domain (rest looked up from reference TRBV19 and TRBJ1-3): DGGITQSPKYLFRKEGQNVTLSCEQNLNHDAMYWYRQDPGQGLRLIYYSQIVNDFQKGDIAEGYSVSREKKESFPLTVTSAQKNPTAFYLCASSTTVNSGNTIYFGEGSWLTVV.

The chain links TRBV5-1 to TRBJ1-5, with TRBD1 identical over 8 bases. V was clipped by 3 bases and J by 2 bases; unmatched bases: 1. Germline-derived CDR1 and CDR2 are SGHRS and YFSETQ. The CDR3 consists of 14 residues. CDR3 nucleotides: TGCGCCAGCAGCTGGGGACAGGGCAATCAGCCCCAGCATTTT. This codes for CASSWGQGNQPQHF.

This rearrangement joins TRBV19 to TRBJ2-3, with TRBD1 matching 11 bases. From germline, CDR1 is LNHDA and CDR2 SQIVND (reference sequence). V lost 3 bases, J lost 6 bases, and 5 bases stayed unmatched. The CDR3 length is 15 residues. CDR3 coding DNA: TGTGCCAGTAGTATTGGGGACAGGGGGTTCGATACGCAGTATTTT. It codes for CASSIGDRGFDTQYF.

CDR3 in DNA: TGTGCCAGCAGCGCACCACGGGGGGTAGAGCAGTTCTTC. Its translation is CASSAPRGVEQFF. The chain has TRBV9 and TRBJ2-1, with 7 bases identical to TRBD2. Germline CDR1 SGDLS, CDR2 YYNGEE. The V segment lost 3 bases and the J segment 10 bases; nucleotides outside the gene matches: 7. The CDR3 extends over 13 amino acids.

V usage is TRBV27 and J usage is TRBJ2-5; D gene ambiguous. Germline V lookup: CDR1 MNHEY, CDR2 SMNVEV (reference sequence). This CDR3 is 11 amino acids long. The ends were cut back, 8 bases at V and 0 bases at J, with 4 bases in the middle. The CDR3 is CASPNQETQYF. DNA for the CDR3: TGTGCCAGCCCTAACCAAGAGACCCAGTACTTC.

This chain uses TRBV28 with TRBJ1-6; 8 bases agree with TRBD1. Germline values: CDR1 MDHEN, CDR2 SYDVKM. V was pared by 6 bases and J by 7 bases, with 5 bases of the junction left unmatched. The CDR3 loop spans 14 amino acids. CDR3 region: CASRSGGINSPLHF. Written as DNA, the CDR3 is TGTGCCAGCAGGTCAGGGGGCATCAATTCACCCCTCCACTTT.